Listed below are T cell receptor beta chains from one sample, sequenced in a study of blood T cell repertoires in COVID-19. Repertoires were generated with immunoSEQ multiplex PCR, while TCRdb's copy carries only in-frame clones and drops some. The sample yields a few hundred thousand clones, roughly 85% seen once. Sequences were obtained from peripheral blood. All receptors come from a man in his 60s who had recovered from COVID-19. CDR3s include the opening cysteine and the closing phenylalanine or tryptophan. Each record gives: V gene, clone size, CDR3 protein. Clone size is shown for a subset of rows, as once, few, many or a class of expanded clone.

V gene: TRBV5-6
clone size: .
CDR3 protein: CASSPRGTADTQYF

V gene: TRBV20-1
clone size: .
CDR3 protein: CSALRLYEQYF

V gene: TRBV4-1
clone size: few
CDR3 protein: CASSQEAVYAYEQYF

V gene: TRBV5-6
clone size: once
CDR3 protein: CASSQGHPGYGYTF

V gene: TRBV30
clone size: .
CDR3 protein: CAWSSPGTVLGKLFF

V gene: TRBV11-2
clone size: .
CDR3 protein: CASSLVLEAGELFF

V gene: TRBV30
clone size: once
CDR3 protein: CAKNGGNLVGELFF

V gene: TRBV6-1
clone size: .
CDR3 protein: CASSEVANLRTGELFF

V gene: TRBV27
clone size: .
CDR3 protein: CASSFSGSFLDEQYF

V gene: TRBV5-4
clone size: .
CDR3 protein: CASSLEGARISKETQYF

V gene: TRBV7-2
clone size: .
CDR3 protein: CASSQGLRETQYF

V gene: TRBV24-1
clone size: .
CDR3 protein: CATSDGHTDTQYF

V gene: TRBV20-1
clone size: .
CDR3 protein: CSASSLSLHETQYF

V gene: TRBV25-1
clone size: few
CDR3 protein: CASSEGQGRGETQYF

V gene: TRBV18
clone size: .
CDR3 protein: CASSPTERTEQYF

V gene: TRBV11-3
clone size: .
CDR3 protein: CASSSGQAADTQYF

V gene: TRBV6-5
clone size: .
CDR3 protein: CASRDRGLNTEAFF

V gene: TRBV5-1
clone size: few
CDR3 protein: CASSPRAGGSQQETQYF

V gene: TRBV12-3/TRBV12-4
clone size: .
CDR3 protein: CASSFGAAYEQYF

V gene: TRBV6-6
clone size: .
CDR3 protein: CASSPDGVQRETQYF

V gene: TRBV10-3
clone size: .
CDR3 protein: CAISEDSYEQYF

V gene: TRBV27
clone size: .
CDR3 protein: CASSSTGGANTGELFF

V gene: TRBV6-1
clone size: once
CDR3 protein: CASSERPERYNNNEQFF

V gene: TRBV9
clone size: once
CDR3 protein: CASSLEGGVSGETQYF

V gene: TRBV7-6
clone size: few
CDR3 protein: CASSLVPEEQYF

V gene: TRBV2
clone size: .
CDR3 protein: CASREGNYGYTF

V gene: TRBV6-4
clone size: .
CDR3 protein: CASSDEGTSGTDTQYF

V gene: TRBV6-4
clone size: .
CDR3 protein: CASSDQTGTNTGELFF

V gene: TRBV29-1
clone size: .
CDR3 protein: CSVTGGVSYNEQFF

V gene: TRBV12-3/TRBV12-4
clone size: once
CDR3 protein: CASILGPGTEAFF

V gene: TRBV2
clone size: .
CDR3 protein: CASRSGTWEQFF

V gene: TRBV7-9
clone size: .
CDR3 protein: CASSLATSGIEKLFF

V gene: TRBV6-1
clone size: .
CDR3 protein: CASSEAGGDDQPQHF

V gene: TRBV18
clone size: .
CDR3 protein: CASSGGRPSYEQYF

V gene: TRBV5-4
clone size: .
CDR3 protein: CASSLAGAVPSGYTF

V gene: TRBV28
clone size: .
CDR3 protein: CASGLLGTEMTSTDTQYF

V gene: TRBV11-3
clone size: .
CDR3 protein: CASSLGYGVRGQTLGELFF

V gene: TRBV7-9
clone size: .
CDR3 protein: CASSQGLAGEETQYF

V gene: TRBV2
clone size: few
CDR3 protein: CASSPTSGSADTQYF

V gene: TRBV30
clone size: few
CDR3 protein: CAWSVYGTRKPEQYF

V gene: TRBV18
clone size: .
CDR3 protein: CASSPTTGGSNGKEKLFF

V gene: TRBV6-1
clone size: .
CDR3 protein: CASSDPRKGDNQPQHF

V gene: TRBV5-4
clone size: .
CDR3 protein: CASSRTSMNTEAFF

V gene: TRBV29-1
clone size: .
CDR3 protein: CSDGLAGTDTQYF

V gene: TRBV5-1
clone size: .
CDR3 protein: CASSLRGSPNNEQFF

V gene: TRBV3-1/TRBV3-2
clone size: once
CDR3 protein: CASSPLNRIPHGYTF

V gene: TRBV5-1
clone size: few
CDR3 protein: CASSFGQGELKLFF

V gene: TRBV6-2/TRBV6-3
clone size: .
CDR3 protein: CATNPGLAYEQYF

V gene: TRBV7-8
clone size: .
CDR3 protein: CASSLGVTRIREDTQYF

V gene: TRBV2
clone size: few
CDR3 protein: CASMSGRRQSSTDTQYF

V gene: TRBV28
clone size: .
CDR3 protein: CASLDGNQETQYF

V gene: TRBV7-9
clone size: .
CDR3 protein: CASSRTQENGYTF

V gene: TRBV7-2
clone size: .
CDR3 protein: CASSPTGFYGYTF

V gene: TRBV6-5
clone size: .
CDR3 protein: CASRGTGGTLVGYTF

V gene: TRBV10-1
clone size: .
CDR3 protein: CASGDRSLGHEQYF

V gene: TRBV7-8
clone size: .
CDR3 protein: CASSFRAGTEAFF

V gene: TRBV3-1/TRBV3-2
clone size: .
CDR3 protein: CASSPRAGQGSPLHF

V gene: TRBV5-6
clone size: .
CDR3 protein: CASRKLAGGGAYIQYF

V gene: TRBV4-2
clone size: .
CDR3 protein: CASSPHPQGFNSPLHF

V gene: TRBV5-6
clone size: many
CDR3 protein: CASSFSRTETQYF